This entry lists 27 T cell receptor beta chains sequenced from one sample in a study of cytomegalovirus exposure and HLA in healthy donors. Amplification used 60 Vbeta primers and 13 Jbeta primers. Clones were sequenced by immunoSEQ multiplex PCR, and TCRdb holds only the in-frame ones, with some missing. The profile shows roughly 100,000 clones, 55% to 85% of them singletons. The specimen sequenced was PBMCs. All receptors come from a young woman in good health and CMV-seropositive.

The chain employs TRBV7-9 and TRBJ2-5; tentative D call: TRBD2 (6 bases). Trimming took off 6 bases at V and 5 bases at J, with 25 bases between the two ends. Germline loops: CDR1 SEHNR, CDR2 FQNEAQ (reference sequence). The length of the CDR3 is 17 residues. The DNA for the CDR3 is TGTGCCAGCAGTCCCCACCACACGGCCGGGAGAGGGGAGACCCAGTACTTC. The encoded protein is CASSPHHTAGRGETQYF.

This clone was counted only a few times. This chain joins TRBV19 and TRBJ2-3; 9 nucleotides align to TRBD2. This CDR3 region has 15 residues. V lost 5 bases and J lost 3; bases outside the gene matches: 6. CDR1 and CDR2 from the germline V gene are LNHDA and SQIVND (reference sequence). The CDR3 DNA reads TGTGCCAGTAGTGAGCCGACTAGCGGAACAGATACGCAGTATTTT. Amino acid sequence: CASSEPTSGTDTQYF.

This clone has a handful of counts. The chain is built from TRBV2 and TRBJ1-4, with D unclear. In germline, CDR1 is SNHLY, CDR2 FYNNEI. This CDR3 contains 14 residues. The germline V and J ends were trimmed by 4 bases and 4 bases, with 10 bases remaining between them. CDR3 sequence (DNA): TGTGCCAGCAGTGGACTGCTCATTAATGAAAAACTGTTTTTT. Translated, it gives CASSGLLINEKLFF.

V usage is TRBV7-2 and J usage is TRBJ2-3; 8 nucleotides agree with TRBD1. Trimming took 8 bases from V and 0 from J; bases not matched to a gene: 7. The V gene's germline CDR1 is SGHTA and CDR2 FQGNSA. This CDR3 has 15 residues. CDR3 sequence: CASSQRDRSTDTQYF. The CDR3 nucleotides read TGTGCCAGCTCACAACGGGACAGGAGCACAGATACGCAGTATTTT.

CDR3 amino acids: CASSAGLAGGYEQFF. The CDR3 coding sequence is TGCGCCAGCAGCGCCGGACTAGCGGGAGGCTATGAGCAGTTCTTC. The chain carries TRBV4-1 and TRBJ2-1, with 14 positions matching TRBD2. The CDR3 length is 15 residues. The V and J ends lost 5 bases and 8 bases, in that order; junction bases with no gene match: 5. In germline, CDR1 is MGHRA, CDR2 YSYEKL.

V usage is TRBV9 and J usage is TRBJ2-2; D perhaps matches TRBD1 (6 bases). The CDR3 is 14 amino acids. Germline-derived CDR1 and CDR2 are SGDLS and YYNGEE. The ends were cut back, 3 bases at V and 6 bases at J, with 12 bases in the middle. The CDR3 spells CASSAQGQSGELFF. The CDR3 DNA follows: TGTGCCAGCAGCGCCCAGGGACAATCCGGGGAGCTGTTTTTT.

The chain uses TRBV30 and TRBJ2-7, with 10 bases aligning to TRBD2. The J segment lost 0 bases and the V segment lost 5 bases, leaving 4 bases of the junction unmatched. Germline CDR1 GTSNPN, CDR2 SVGIG (reference sequence). The CDR3 contains 14 residues. CDR3 loop: CAWGTSGISYEQYF. CDR3 nucleotide sequence: TGTGCCTGGGGTACTAGCGGGATCTCCTACGAGCAGTACTTC.

This clone has only one observation. The chain employs TRBV5-5 and TRBJ2-4, with TRBD1 matching over 9 bases. From germline, CDR1 is SGHKS and CDR2 YYEKEE (reference sequence). CDR3 length: 18 residues. With V trimmed by 4 bases and J by 1 base, 12 bases remained unmatched. CDR3 in amino acids: CASSILHRDRVAKNIQYF. CDR3 nucleotides: TGTGCCAGCAGCATATTACATCGGGACAGGGTGGCCAAAAACATTCAGTACTTC. The full variable domain, rest sourced from reference TRBV5-5 and TRBJ2-4, is DAGVTQSPTHLIKTRGQQVTLRCSPISGHKSVSWYQQVLGQGPQFIFQYYEKEERGRGNFPDRFSARQFPNYSSELNVNALLLGDSALYLCASSILHRDRVAKNIQYFGAGTRLSVL.

The V and J genes are TRBV5-1 and TRBJ2-5, with 8 positions matching TRBD2. The V gene end was trimmed by 4 bases and the J gene end by 4 bases; junction bases not matched to a gene: 9. The CDR3 consists of 15 residues. The germline V gene has CDR1 SGHRS and CDR2 YFSETQ. CDR3 sequence reads: CASSIYGGAGETQYF. DNA for the CDR3: TGCGCCAGCAGCATATACGGGGGGGCCGGAGAGACCCAGTACTTC.

In the case of this clone: Mismatch with germline at one junction end may stem from a read error. The gene calls are TRBV27 and TRBJ2-1; 9 bases fit TRBD1. Germline V gene data show CDR1 as MNHEY and CDR2 as SMNVEV (reference sequence). This CDR3 spans 16 amino acids. CDR3 sequence: CASGLGQGRPYSEQFF. CDR3 nucleotide sequence: TGTGCCAGCGGTCTCGGACAGGGGAGACCCTACAGTGAGCAGTTCTTC.

This chain links TRBV4-2 with TRBJ2-1; 9 bases are a match to TRBD2. With V trimmed by 1 base and J by 5 bases, 9 bases remained unmatched. Germline CDR1 and CDR2: LGHNA and YNFKEQ. This CDR3 has 17 residues. CDR3 coding DNA: TGTGCCAGCAGCCAAGTTGCAGGAGCGGGAGGTGACAATGAGCAGTTCTTC. Residues: CASSQVAGAGGDNEQFF.

This clone was detected once. This chain connects TRBV6-5 to TRBJ2-7; a weak D match, TRBD1 (5 bases). Trimming left V 2 bases short and J 3 bases short, with 14 bases between. CDR1 is MNHEY and CDR2 is SVGAGI in the germline V gene. The CDR3 consists of 15 residues. The CDR3 sequence: CASSYGSGRVYEQYF. The CDR3 DNA follows: TGTGCCAGCAGTTACGGGTCGGGCAGGGTCTACGAGCAGTACTTC.

The DNA of the CDR3 is TGTGCCAGCAGCTACTCCATCTCTGGGGCCAACGTCCTGACTTTC. This encodes CASSYSISGANVLTF. The chain links TRBV5-6 to TRBJ2-6, with no clear D. V was clipped by 3 bases and J by 0 bases, with 7 bases between them. Germline V gene data show CDR1 as SGHDT and CDR2 as YYEEEE. The CDR3 is 15 residues long.

The chain has TRBV7-9 and TRBJ2-1, with 12 bases identical to TRBD2. Trimming at V came to 5 bases and at J to 8 bases, leaving 10 bases not matched to a gene. Germline V gene sequence: CDR1 SEHNR, CDR2 FQNEAQ (reference sequence). The CDR3 consists of 16 residues. As DNA, the CDR3 is TGTGCCAGCAGCCCTAGCGGGGGGGCCGGATTGGATGAGCAGTTCTTC. It encodes CASSPSGGAGLDEQFF.

This clone was picked up a small number of times. This chain links TRBV19 with TRBJ2-3, with 10 bases that match TRBD1. The V and J ends lost 6 bases and 3 bases, in that order; junction bases with no gene match: 3. Germline-derived CDR1 and CDR2 are LNHDA and SQIVND (reference sequence). The CDR3 contains 14 residues. The CDR3 reads CASRWTGGTDTQYF. The CDR3 bases are TGTGCCAGTAGATGGACAGGGGGAACAGATACGCAGTATTTT. The full variable domain, rest sourced from reference TRBV19 and TRBJ2-3, is DGGITQSPKYLFRKEGQNVTLSCEQNLNHDAMYWYRQDPGQGLRLIYYSQIVNDFQKGDIAEGYSVSREKKESFPLTVTSAQKNPTAFYLCASRWTGGTDTQYFGPGTRLTVL.

On this clone: The sample holds other DNA sequences that translate to the same CDR3. J is TRBJ2-3 and V is TRBV7-9, with D possibly matching TRBD1 (7 bases). CDR3 size: 14 residues. From germline, CDR1 is SEHNR and CDR2 FQNEAQ (reference sequence). In DNA form, the CDR3 reads TGTGCGGTGGAGGGGGCAACTTACACAGATACGCAGTATTTT. It specifies CAVEGATYTDTQYF.

This clone appeared a single time. J is TRBJ2-3 and V is TRBV6-6; possibly TRBD2 for D (6 bases). The CDR3 consists of 13 residues. Germline V gives CDR1 MNHNY, CDR2 SVGAGI (reference sequence). The germline V and J ends were trimmed by 0 bases and 5 bases, with 6 bases remaining between them. This CDR3 reads CASSYSGGDTQYF. CDR3 DNA: TGTGCCAGCAGTTACTCGGGGGGAGATACGCAGTATTTT.

The V gene is TRBV5-1, the J gene TRBJ2-2; D is perhaps TRBD2 (5 bases). Germline values: CDR1 SGHRS, CDR2 YFSETQ. Trimming shortened V by 0 bases and J by 3 bases, and 9 bases separated the two germline ends. The CDR3 length is 15 residues. In nucleotides, the CDR3 is TGCGCCAGCAGCTTGGGTCTGAGGGACACCGGGGAGCTGTTTTTT. Translating gives CASSLGLRDTGELFF.

This rearrangement joins TRBV6-6 to TRBJ1-5; D perhaps matches TRBD1 (5 bases). The germline V and J ends were trimmed by 2 bases and 4 bases, with 12 bases remaining between them. Looked up from germline, CDR1 is MNHNY and CDR2 is SVGAGI (reference sequence). The CDR3 is 15 amino acids. The CDR3 sequence: CASSYTGGVNQPQHF. The CDR3 DNA sequence: TGTGCCAGCAGTTACACCGGAGGGGTGAATCAGCCCCAGCATTTT.

This clone was seen more than once but under ten times. The rearrangement uses TRBV10-2 and TRBJ1-2; TRBD1 aligns across 7 bases. The CDR3 covers 13 residues. The junction had 2 bases not matched to a gene; V was cut back by 3 bases and J by 4 bases. Per the germline V gene, CDR1 is WSHSY and CDR2 is SAAADI. The CDR3 protein is CASSDPGGYGYTF. CDR3 DNA sequence: TGCGCCAGCAGTGACCCAGGGGGCTATGGCTACACCTTC.

The chain recombines TRBV19 with TRBJ1-2, with D perhaps matching TRBD1 (6 bases). CDR1 LNHDA and CDR2 SQIVND come from the germline V gene (reference sequence). The CDR3 totals 12 residues. V was shortened by 6 bases and J by 3 bases, with 8 bases between the two germline ends. The CDR3 protein is CASRRQDYGYTF. In DNA form, the CDR3 reads TGTGCCAGTAGGCGACAGGACTATGGCTACACCTTC.

This clone occurred a few times. The J gene is TRBJ2-5, the V gene TRBV7-9; no clear D. The end of the DNA is better explained by TRBJ2-7, so the J call may be wrong. Looked up from germline, CDR1 is SEHNR and CDR2 is FQNEAQ (reference sequence). The CDR3 runs to 13 residues. CDR3 DNA: TGTGCCAGCTTCGGCGACTCCTCCTACGAGCAGTACTTC. This gives the protein CASFGDSSYEQYF.

The J gene is TRBJ1-3, the V gene TRBV28; D remains unclear. V was clipped by 6 bases and J by 0 bases, with 15 bases between them. The CDR3 sequence is 16 residues long. Looked up from germline, CDR1 is MDHEN and CDR2 is SYDVKM. The CDR3 bases are TGTGCCAGCAGCGTTTTAGAGGGCTTCTCTGGAAACACCATATATTTT. It yields the protein CASSVLEGFSGNTIYF. Based on the CDR3 plus reference TRBV28 and TRBJ1-3, the full variable domain is DVKVTQSSRYLVKRTGEKVFLECVQDMDHENMFWYRQDPGLGLRLIYFSYDVKMKEKGDIPEGYSVSREKKERFSLILESASTNQTSMYLCASSVLEGFSGNTIYFGEGSWLTVV.

Details on this clone: Other nucleotide sequences in the sample specify the same CDR3. V usage is TRBV2 and J usage is TRBJ1-1; D gene uncertain. This CDR3 comprises 13 residues. From germline, CDR1 is SNHLY and CDR2 FYNNEI. V was trimmed by 6 bases and J by 1 base, leaving 9 bases between them. CDR3 sequence reads: CASSLGENTEAFF. Written as DNA, the CDR3 is TGTGCCAGCAGCTTGGGCGAGAACACTGAAGCTTTCTTT.

This rearrangement joins TRBV7-8 to TRBJ2-5, with 7 bases fitting TRBD2. Germline V gene data show CDR1 as SGHVS and CDR2 as FQNEAQ. The CDR3 is 15 residues long. Unmatched junction bases numbered 8, after V lost 2 bases and J lost 5 bases. The CDR3 region has the DNA TGTGCCAGCAGCTTATGGGGGGGTCGTGGGGAGACCCAGTACTTC. Translated, it gives CASSLWGGRGETQYF.

The chain employs TRBV5-1 and TRBJ1-1, with 7 bases identical to TRBD1. J gave up 1 base and V 4 bases, and 10 bases lay outside the gene matches. The germline V gene encodes CDR1 SGHRS and CDR2 YFSETQ. The CDR3 contains 16 residues. CDR3 nucleotides: TGCGCCAGCAGCCTAATGGGACAGACTAAGAACACTGAAGCTTTCTTT. Its translation is CASSLMGQTKNTEAFF. Looking up the rest from reference TRBV5-1 and TRBJ1-1 gives the full variable domain: KAGVTQTPRYLIKTRGQQVTLSCSPISGHRSVSWYQQTPGQGLQFLFEYFSETQRNKGNFPGRFSGRQFSNSRSEMNVSTLELGDSALYLCASSLMGQTKNTEAFFGQGTRLTVV.

This clone was observed a few times. V and J are TRBV7-8 and TRBJ1-4; D possibly corresponds to TRBD1 (6 bases). The germline gives CDR1 SGHVS, CDR2 FQNEAQ. V was shortened by 4 bases and J by 6 bases, with 15 bases between the two germline ends. This CDR3 is 15 amino acids long. The CDR3 nucleotides read TGTGCCAGCAGCTCGCAGGGGTTTGAGCATGAAAAACTGTTTTTT. Encoded protein: CASSSQGFEHEKLFF.